This T cell receptor beta chain was sequenced for a study of blood T cell repertoires in COVID-19. Study overall: Samples of COVID-19 (acute and convalescent) were obtained from the United States, Italy and Spain.

V gave up 2 bases and J gave up 0 bases; unmatched junction bases: 7. This CDR3 has 18 amino acids. Germline CDR1 and CDR2: LGHDT and YNNKEL (reference sequence). Participants were aged about 18 to 100 years from about two dozen US areas. Symptom resolution, clearance, or two negative PCRs marked donors in Cohort 3 as recovered. Here immunoSEQ multiplex PCR was the method, and the copy in TCRdb shows in-frame clones only, minus some. The table lists about 270,000 clones, about 89% of them singletons. Sequencing used PBMCs or T cells enriched from blood (not recorded which). The receptor's source is a woman aged 18 to 35 who had recovered from COVID-19. V is TRBV3-1 (or the pseudogene TRBV3-2) and J is TRBJ1-6, with 7 bases that match TRBD1. CDR3 loop: CASSQPGTASSYNSPLHF. CDR3 DNA sequence: TGTGCCAGCAGCCAACCCGGGACAGCTAGCTCCTATAATTCACCCCTCCACTTT.